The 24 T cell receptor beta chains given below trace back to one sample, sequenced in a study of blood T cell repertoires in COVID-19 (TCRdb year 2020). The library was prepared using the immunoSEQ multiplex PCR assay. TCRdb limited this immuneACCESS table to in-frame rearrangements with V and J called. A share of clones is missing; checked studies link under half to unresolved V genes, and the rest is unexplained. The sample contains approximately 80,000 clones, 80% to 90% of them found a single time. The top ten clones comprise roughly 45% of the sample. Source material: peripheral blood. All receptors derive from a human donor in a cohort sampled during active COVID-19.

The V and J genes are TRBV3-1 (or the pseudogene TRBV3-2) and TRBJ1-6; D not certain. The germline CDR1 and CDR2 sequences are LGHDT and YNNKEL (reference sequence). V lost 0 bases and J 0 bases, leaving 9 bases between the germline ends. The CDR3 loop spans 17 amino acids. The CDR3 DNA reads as TGTGCCAGCAGCCAAGATCTCGGGAGCTCCTATAATTCACCCCTCCACTTT. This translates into CASSQDLGSSYNSPLHF.

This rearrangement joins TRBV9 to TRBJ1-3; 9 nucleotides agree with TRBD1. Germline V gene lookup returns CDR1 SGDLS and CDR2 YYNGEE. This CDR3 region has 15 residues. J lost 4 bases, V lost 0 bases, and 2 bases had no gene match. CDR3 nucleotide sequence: TGTGCCAGCAGCGTAGTGGGACAGGGAGGAAACACCATATATTTT. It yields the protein CASSVVGQGGNTIYF.

The CDR3 DNA is TGTGCCAGCAGCCCCCCCGGAGTGTATGACGAGCAGTACTTC. Protein sequence: CASSPPGVYDEQYF. The chain uses TRBV6-6 and TRBJ2-7, with D uncertain. The CDR3 length is 14 residues. Between the trimmed V and J ends, which lost 6 bases and 5 bases, there was a span of 17 bases. The germline CDR1 and CDR2 sequences are MNHNY and SVGAGI (reference sequence).

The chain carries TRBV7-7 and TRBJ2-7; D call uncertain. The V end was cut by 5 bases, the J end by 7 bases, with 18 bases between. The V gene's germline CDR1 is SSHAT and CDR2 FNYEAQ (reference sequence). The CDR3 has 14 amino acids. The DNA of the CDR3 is TGTGCCAGCAGCCCAAGTCACGGGTCTCGGGAGCAGTACTTC. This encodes CASSPSHGSREQYF.

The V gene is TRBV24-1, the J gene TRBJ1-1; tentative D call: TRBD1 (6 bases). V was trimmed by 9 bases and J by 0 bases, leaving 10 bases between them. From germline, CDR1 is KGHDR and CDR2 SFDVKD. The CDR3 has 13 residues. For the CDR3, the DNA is TGTGCCACCTATCAGGGGTTGAACACTGAAGCTTTCTTT. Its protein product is CATYQGLNTEAFF.

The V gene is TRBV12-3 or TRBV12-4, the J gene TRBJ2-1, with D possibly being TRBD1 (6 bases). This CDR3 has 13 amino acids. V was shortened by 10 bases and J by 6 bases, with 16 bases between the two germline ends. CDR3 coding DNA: TGTGCCACCCAGGACTCAGGGGCCAATGAGCAGTTCTTC. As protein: CATQDSGANEQFF.

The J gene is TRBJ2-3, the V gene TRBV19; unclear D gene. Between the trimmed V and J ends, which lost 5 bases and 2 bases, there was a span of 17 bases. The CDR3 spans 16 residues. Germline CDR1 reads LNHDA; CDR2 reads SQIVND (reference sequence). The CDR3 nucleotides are TGTGCCAGTAGTCCACTACTCAAGCCCGACACAGATACGCAGTATTTT. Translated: CASSPLLKPDTDTQYF.

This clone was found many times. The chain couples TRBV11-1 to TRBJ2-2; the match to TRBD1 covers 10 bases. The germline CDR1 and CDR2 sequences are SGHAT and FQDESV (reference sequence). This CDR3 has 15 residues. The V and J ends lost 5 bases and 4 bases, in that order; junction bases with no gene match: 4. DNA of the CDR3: TGTGCCAGCAGCCCGCGGACAGGGGGCACCGGGGAGCTGTTTTTT. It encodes CASSPRTGGTGELFF.

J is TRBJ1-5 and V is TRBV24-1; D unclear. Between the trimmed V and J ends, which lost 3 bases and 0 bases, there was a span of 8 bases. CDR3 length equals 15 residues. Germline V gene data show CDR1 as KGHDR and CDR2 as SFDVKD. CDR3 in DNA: TGTGCCACCAGTGATCCTTCAGATAGCAATCAGCCCCAGCATTTT. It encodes CATSDPSDSNQPQHF.

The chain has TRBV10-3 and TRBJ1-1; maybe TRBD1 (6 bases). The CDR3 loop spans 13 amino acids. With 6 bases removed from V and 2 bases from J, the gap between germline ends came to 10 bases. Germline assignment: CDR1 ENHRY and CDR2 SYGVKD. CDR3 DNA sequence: TGTGCCATCAGGTCGGACAGAAACACTGAAGCTTTCTTT. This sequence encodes CAIRSDRNTEAFF.

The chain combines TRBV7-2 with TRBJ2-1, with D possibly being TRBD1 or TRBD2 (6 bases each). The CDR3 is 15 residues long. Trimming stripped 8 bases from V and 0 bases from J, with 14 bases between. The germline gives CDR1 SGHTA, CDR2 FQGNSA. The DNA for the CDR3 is TGTGCCAGCGGATTAGCGGACAGCTCCTACAATGAGCAGTTCTTC. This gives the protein CASGLADSSYNEQFF.

The CDR3 region has the DNA TGCGCCAGCTCGGGACATATGAACACTGAAGCTTTCTTT. Its protein product is CASSGHMNTEAFF. The rearrangement joins TRBV5-1 to TRBJ1-1; TRBD1 is a possible D gene (6 bases). V lost 7 bases and J 0 bases, leaving 10 bases between the germline ends. Germline V lookup: CDR1 SGHRS, CDR2 YFSETQ. The CDR3 is 13 residues long.

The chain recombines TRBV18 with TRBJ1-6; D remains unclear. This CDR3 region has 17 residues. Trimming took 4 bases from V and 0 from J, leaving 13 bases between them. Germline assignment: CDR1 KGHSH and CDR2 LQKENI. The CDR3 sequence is CASSLADVSSYNSPLHF. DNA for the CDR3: TGTGCCAGCTCACTTGCGGATGTCAGCTCCTATAATTCACCCCTCCACTTT. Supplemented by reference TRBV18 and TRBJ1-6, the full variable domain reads NAGVMQNPRHLVRRRGQEARLRCSPMKGHSHVYWYRQLPEEGLKFMVYLQKENIIDESGMPKERFSAEFPKEGPSILRIQQVVRGDSAAYFCASSLADVSSYNSPLHFGNGTRLTVT.

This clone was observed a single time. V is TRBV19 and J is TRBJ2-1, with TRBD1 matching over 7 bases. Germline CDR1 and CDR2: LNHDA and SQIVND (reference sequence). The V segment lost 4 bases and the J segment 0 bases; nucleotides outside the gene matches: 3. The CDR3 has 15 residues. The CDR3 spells CASSTHRGSYNEQFF. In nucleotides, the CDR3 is TGTGCCAGTAGTACCCACAGGGGCTCCTACAATGAGCAGTTCTTC.

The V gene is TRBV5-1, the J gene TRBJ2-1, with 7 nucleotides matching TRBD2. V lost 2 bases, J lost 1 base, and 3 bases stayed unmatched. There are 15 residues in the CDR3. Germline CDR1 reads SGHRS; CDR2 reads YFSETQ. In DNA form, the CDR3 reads TGCGCCAGCAGCTTCGGCGGGGGATCCTACAATGAGCAGTTCTTC. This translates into CASSFGGGSYNEQFF.

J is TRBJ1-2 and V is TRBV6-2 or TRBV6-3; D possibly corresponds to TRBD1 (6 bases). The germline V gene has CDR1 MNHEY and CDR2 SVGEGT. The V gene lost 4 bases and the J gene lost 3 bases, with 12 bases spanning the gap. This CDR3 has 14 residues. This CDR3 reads CASSSGGLDYGYTF. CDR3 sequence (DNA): TGTGCCAGCAGTTCTGGGGGCTTGGACTATGGCTACACCTTC.

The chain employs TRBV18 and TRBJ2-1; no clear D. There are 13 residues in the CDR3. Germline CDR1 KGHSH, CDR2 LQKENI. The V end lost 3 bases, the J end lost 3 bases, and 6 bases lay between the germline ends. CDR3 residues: CASSPLDYNEQFF. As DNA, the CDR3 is TGTGCCAGCTCACCGTTAGACTACAATGAGCAGTTCTTC.

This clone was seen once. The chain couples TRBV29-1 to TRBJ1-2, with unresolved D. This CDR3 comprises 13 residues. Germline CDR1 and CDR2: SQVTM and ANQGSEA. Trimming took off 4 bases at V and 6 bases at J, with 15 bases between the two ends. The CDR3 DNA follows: TGCAGCGTTGGCTCGGGGTCGAGGAATGGCTACACCTTC. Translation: CSVGSGSRNGYTF.

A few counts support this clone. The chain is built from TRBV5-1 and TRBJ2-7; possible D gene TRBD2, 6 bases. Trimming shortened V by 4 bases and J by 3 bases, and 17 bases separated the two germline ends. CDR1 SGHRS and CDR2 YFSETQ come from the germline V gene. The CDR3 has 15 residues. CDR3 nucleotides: TGCGCCAGCAGCCCACGCCCGGGCGGGGTCTACGAGCAGTACTTC. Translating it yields CASSPRPGGVYEQYF.

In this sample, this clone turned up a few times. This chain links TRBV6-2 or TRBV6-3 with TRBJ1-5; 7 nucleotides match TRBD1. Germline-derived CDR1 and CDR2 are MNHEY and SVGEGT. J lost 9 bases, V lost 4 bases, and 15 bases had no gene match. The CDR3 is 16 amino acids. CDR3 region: CASSLGDRTDGGPQHF. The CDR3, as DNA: TGTGCCAGCAGTTTGGGGGACAGAACTGACGGTGGGCCCCAGCATTTT.

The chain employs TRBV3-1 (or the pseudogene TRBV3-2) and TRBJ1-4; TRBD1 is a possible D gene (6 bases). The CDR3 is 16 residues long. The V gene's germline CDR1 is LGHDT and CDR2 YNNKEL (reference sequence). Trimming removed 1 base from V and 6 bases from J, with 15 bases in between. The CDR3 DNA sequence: TGTGCCAGCAGCCAAGTAGAATTGGGGGGGCATGAAAAACTGTTTTTT. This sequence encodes CASSQVELGGHEKLFF.

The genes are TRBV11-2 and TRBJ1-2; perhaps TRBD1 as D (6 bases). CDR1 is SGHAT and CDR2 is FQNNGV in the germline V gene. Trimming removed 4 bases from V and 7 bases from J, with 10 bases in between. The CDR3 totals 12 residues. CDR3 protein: CASSSSGVGYTF. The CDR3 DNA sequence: TGTGCCAGCAGCTCCTCAGGGGTTGGCTACACCTTC.

The CDR3 loop reads CASMGHLTGELFF. The CDR3, as DNA: TGTGCCAGCATGGGACACCTCACTGGGGAGCTGTTTTTT. V and J are TRBV2 and TRBJ2-2, with a possible D match to TRBD1 (6 bases). The CDR3 contains 13 residues. The V and J ends lost 7 bases and 8 bases respectively, with 14 bases between them. CDR1 is SNHLY and CDR2 is FYNNEI in the germline V gene.

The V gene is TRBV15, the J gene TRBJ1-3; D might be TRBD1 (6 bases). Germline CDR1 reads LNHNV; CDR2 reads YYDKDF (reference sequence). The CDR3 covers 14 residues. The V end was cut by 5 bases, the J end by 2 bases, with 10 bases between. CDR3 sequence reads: CATSLTGTGNTIYF. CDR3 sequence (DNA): TGTGCCACCAGCCTTACAGGGACTGGAAACACCATATATTTT.